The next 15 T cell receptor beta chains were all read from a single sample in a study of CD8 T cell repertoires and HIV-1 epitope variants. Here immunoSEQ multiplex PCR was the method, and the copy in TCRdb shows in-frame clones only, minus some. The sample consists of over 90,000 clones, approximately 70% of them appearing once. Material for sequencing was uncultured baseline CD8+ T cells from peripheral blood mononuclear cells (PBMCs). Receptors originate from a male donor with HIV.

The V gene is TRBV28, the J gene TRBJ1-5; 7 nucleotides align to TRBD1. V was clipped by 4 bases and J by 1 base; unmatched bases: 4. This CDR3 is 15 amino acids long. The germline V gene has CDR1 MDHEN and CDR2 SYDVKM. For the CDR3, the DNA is TGTGCCAGCAGTTGGGACAGTCGGAGCAATCAGCCCCAGCATTTT. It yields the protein CASSWDSRSNQPQHF.

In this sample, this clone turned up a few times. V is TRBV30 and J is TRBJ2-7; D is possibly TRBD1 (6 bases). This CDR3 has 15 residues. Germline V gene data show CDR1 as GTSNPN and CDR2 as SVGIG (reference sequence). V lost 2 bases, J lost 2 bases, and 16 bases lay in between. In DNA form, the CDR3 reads TGTGCCTGGAGTCGTGGGGGACACAAAACCTACGAGCAGTACTTC. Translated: CAWSRGGHKTYEQYF.

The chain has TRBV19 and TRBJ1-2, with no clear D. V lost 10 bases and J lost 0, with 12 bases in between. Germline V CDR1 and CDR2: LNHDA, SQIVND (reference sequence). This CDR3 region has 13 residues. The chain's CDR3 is CAISDTPNYGYTF. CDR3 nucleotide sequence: TGTGCCATTTCCGACACCCCTAACTATGGCTACACCTTC. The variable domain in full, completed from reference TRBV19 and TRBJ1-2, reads DGGITQSPKYLFRKEGQNVTLSCEQNLNHDAMYWYRQDPGQGLRLIYYSQIVNDFQKGDIAEGYSVSREKKESFPLTVTSAQKNPTAFYLCAISDTPNYGYTFGSGTRLTVV.

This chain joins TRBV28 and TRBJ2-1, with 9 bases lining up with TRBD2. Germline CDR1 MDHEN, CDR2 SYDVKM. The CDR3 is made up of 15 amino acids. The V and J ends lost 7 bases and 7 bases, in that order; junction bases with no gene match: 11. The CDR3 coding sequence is TGTGCCAGCATGGATAGCGGGGGATGGGTGAATGAGCAGTTCTTC. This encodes CASMDSGGWVNEQFF.

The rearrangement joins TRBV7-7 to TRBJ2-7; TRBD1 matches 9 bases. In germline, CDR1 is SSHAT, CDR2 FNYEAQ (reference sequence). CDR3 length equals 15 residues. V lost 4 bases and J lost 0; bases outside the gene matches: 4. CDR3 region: CASSYGTGPSYEQYF. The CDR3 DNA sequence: TGTGCCAGCAGCTACGGGACAGGGCCCTCCTACGAGCAGTACTTC. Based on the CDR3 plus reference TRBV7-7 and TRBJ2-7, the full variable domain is GAGVSQSPRYKVTKRGQDVTLRCDPISSHATLYWYQQALGQGPEFLTYFNYEAQPDKSGLPSDRFSAERPEGSISTLTIQRTEQRDSAMYRCASSYGTGPSYEQYFGPGTRLTVT.

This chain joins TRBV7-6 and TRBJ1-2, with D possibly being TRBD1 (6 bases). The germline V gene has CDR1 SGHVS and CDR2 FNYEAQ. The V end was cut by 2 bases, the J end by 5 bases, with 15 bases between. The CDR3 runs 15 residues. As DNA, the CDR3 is TGTGCCAGCAGCTTAAGTGGGACAAGTGATTATGGCTACACCTTC. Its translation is CASSLSGTSDYGYTF.

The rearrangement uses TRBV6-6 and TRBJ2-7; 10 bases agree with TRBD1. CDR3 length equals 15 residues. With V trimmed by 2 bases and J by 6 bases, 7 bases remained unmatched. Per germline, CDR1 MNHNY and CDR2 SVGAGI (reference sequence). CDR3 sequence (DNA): TGTGCCAGCAGTTACGAAGGGACAGGGGAGATCGAGCAGTACTTC. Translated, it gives CASSYEGTGEIEQYF.

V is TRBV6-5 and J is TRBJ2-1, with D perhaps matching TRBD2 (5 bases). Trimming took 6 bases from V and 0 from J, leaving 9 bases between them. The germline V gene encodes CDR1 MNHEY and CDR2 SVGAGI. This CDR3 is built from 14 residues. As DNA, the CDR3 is TGTGCCAGCAGGCCCCGGGGCTCCTACAATGAGCAGTTCTTC. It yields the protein CASRPRGSYNEQFF.

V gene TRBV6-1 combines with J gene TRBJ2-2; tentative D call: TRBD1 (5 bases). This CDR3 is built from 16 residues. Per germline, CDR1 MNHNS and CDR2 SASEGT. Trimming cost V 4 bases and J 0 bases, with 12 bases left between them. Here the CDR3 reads CASSGTGLANTGELFF. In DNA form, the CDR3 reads TGTGCCAGCAGTGGCACAGGCCTCGCGAACACCGGGGAGCTGTTTTTT.

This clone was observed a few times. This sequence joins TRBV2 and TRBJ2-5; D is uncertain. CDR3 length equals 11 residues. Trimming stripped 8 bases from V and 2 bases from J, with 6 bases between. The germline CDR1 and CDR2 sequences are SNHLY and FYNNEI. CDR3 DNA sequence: TGTGCCAGCGGGTTTCAAGAGACCCAGTACTTC. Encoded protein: CASGFQETQYF.

The CDR3 nucleotides are TGCGCCAGCAGCTTTCTTTTAGTGGCTAGCGGGGGCTCCCAAGAGACCCAGTACTTC. This gives the protein CASSFLLVASGGSQETQYF. V usage is TRBV5-1 and J usage is TRBJ2-5; 10 nucleotides agree with TRBD2. The V gene end was trimmed by 2 bases and the J gene end by 1 base; junction bases not matched to a gene: 14. The CDR3 loop spans 19 amino acids. CDR1 is SGHRS, CDR2 YFSETQ, per germline.

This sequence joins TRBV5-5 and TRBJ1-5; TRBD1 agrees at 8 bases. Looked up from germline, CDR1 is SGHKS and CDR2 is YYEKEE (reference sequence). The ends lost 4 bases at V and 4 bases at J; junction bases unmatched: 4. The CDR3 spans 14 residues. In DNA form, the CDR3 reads TGTGCCAGCAGCCAGGACAGGGAGAATCAGCCCCAGCATTTT. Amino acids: CASSQDRENQPQHF.

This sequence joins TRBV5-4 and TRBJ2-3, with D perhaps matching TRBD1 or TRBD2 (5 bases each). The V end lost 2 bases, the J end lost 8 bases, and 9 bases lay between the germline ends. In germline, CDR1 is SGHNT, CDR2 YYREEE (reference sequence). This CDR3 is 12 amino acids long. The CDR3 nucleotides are TGTGCCAGCAGCTTACAGGCGGGTACGCAGTATTTT. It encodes CASSLQAGTQYF. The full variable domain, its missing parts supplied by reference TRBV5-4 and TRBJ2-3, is ETGVTQSPTHLIKTRGQQVTLRCSSQSGHNTVSWYQQALGQGPQFIFQYYREEENGRGNFPPRFSGLQFPNYSSELNVNALELDDSALYLCASSLQAGTQYFGPGTRLTVL.

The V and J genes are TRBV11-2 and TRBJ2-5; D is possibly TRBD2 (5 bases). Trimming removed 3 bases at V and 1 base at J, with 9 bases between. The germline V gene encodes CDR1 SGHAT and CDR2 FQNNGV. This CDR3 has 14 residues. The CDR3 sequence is CASSLVRGQETQYF. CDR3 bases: TGTGCCAGCAGCTTGGTTCGGGGCCAAGAGACCCAGTACTTC.

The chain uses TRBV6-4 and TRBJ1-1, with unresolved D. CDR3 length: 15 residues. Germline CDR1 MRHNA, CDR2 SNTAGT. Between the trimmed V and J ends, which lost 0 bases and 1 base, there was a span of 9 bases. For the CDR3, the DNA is TGTGCCAGCAGTGACTCCGGGTCGGCGAACACTGAAGCTTTCTTT. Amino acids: CASSDSGSANTEAFF.